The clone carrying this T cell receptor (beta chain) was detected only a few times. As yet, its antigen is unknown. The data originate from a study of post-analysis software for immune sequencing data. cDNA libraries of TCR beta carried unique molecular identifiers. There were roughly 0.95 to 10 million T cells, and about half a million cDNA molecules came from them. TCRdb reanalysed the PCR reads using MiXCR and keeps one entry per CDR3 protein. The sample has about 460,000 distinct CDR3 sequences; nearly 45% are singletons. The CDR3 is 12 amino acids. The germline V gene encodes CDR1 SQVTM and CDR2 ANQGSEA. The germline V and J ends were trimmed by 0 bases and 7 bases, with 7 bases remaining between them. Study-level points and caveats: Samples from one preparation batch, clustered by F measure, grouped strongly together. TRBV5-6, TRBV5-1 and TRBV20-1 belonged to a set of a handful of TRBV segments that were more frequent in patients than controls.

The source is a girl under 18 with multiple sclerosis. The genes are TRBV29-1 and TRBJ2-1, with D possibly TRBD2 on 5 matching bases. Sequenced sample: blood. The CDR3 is CSVEESGNEQFF. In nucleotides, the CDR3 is TGCAGCGTTGAAGAATCGGGAAATGAGCAGTTCTTC.